This T cell receptor (beta chain) was captured in a study of a mutant IDH1 vaccine in newly diagnosed glioma (dated by TCRdb to the early 2020s). Regarding the research as a whole: Vaccination began 4-6 weeks after radiotherapy alone, or alongside temozolomide cycles in the chemotherapy-containing groups. Before enrollment, most patients had been given radiochemotherapy with temozolomide as standard therapy, while the rest had received either radiotherapy alone or temozolomide alone. The 32 treated patients were 62.5% male and approximately 40% female, with a mean age of about 43 years. The week-35 safety follow-up was designated visit V12, and the week-47 end of study was designated visit V13. For exploratory analyses, longitudinal TCRB deep sequencing was carried out in 25 to 30 treated patients wherever samples were available. Peripheral blood was drawn at six visits: V03 (baseline), V05, V07, V10, V12 and V13.

Beyond this particular receptor, the publication reports: It was noted by the authors that analyses of patient blood samples could not be reproduced owing to sample limitations. Across multiple MHC alleles, vaccine-induced immune responses were seen in more than 80% of patients. Changes in the top peripheral T cell clonotypes picked up by TCRB sequencing did not appear to be linked to pseudoprogression. Selection of PBMC samples for TCRB deep sequencing was based on availability.

The method was the immunoSEQ multiplex PCR assay. Rearranged TCR beta chain sequences were amplified with the hsTCRB Kit following the manufacturer's protocol. An Illumina MiSeq was used to sequence the TCRB libraries. On the authors' methods: The proprietary platform of the kit vendor was used for demultiplexing, trimming and gene mapping. Not all clones reach the TCRdb copy of this immuneACCESS table, which keeps in-frame sequences only. Checked studies attribute under half of the gap to unresolved V genes and leave the rest unexplained. That table supplies the V and J calls and clone size; D and trimming were determined from the DNA. This sample lists roughly 35,000 clones; roughly 82% were detected once. The leading ten clones occupy about 10% of the sample. Sample time point, as interpreted from the label and publication: week 47, end of study. Every vaccine dose consisted of 300 ug of a 20-mer mutant IDH1 peptide in Montanide, administered subcutaneously together with topical imiquimod. Patients received eight vaccinations in weeks 1, 3, 5, 7, 11, 15, 19 and 23, corresponding to visits V03 through V10. Donors had newly diagnosed WHO grade 3 or 4 IDH1-mutant astrocytomas with loss of nuclear ATRX. The samples were drawn from NOA16, a multicentre, single-arm, open-label phase I trial in Germany that tested a mutant IDH1 peptide vaccine in humans for the first time. Genomic DNA for TCRB sequencing was extracted from EDTA blood using the DNeasy Blood and Tissue Kit.

From a lookup of the germline V gene, CDR1 and CDR2 are WSHSY and SAAADI. V and J are truncated by 3 bases and 5 bases respectively, leaving an intervening sequence of 13 bases. The CDR3 contains 14 residues, cysteine and phenylalanine counted. Of the read, only the CDR3 DNA is kept; its 42 bases are in frame from base 1. For this clone: Its antigen specificity is not known. No much larger clonotype is one base removed from it; base qualities were not supplied.

The sequence came from a middle-aged man with glioma. The material was PBMCs, obtained from a glioma patient whose treatment included an IDH1 peptide vaccine. The sequence joins TRBV10-2 to TRBJ2-5; TRBD1 is a possible D gene, resting on 6 matching bases. The DNA is TGCGCCAGCAGTGATGGCAGGGGAAGGGAGACCCAGTACTTC. Its amino acids are CASSDGRGRETQYF.